This T cell receptor beta chain was sequenced during a study of persistence of HIV-infected CD4 T cells. In the study overall: Donors were ART-treated; their CMV- and Gag-responding CD4+ T cells were isolated. Suppressive ART had lasted a median of roughly eight years.

This clone was seen only a few times. Its antigen is still unknown. General study results and limits: Bulk TCR data could not be restricted to HIV-1-infected CMV-responding cells. TCRbeta richness was lower in CMV- and Gag-responding cells than in anti-CD3/anti-CD28-responding cells.

This was the immunoSEQ version 4 assay in survey mode. Assay used: immunoSEQ multiplex PCR; TCRdb lists only in-frame clones, some missing. The table has about 64,000 clones, more than 70% seen once. Cells were stimulated with overlapping HIV-1 Gag 15-mer peptides. Memory cells lacking CD40L and CD69 with high CD45RO were sorted. CDR3 size: 14 residues. Germline V CDR1 and CDR2: MGHRA, YSYEKL. The germline V and J ends were trimmed by 6 bases and 8 bases, with 14 bases remaining between them. The sequencing used CD4+ T cells sorted from PBMCs after roughly 17-hour stimulation, collected from a patient who received antiretroviral therapy. This clonotype was sampled from an adult man with HIV who was CMV-seropositive. The J gene is TRBJ1-6, the V gene TRBV4-1; D may be TRBD1 (5 bases). This CDR3 reads CASSRQGRDSPLHF. In nucleotides, the CDR3 is TGCGCCAGCAGTCGTCAGGGAAGAGATTCACCCCTCCACTTT.